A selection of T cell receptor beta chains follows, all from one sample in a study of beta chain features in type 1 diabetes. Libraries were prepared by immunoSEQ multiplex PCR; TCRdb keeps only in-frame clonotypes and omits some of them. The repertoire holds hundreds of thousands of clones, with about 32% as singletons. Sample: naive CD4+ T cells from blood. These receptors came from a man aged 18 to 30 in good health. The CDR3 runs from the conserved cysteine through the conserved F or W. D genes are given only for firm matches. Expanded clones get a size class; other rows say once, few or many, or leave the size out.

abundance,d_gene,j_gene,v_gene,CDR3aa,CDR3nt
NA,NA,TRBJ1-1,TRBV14,CASSQGTWGTEAFF,TGTGCCAGCAGCCAGGGGACTTGGGGCACTGAAGCTTTCTTT
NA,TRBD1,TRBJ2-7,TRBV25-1,CASTAQGAEQYF,TGTGCCAGCACCGCACAGGGGGCCGAGCAGTACTTC
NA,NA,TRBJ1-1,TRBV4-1,CASSQDETPTFYTEAFF,TGCGCCAGCAGCCAAGATGAAACCCCTACATTTTACACTGAAGCTTTCTTT
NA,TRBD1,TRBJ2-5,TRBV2,CASRRTGGEETQYF,TGTGCCAGCAGGAGGACAGGGGGCGAGGAGACCCAGTACTTC
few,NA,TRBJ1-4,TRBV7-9,CASSLALWGTEKLFF,TGTGCCAGCAGCTTAGCGCTGTGGGGTACTGAAAAACTGTTTTTT
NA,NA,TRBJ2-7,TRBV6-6,CASSYRGYEQYF,TGTGCCAGCAGTTATAGGGGTTACGAGCAGTACTTC
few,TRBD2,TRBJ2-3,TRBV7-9,CASSLGTSRDTQYF,TGTGCCAGCAGCTTAGGGACTAGCCGAGATACGCAGTATTTT
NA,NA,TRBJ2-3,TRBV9,CASSARGSTDTQYF,TGTGCCAGCAGCGCGAGGGGATCCACAGATACGCAGTATTTT
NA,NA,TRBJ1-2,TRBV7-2,CASSAGPVLGYTF,TGTGCCAGCAGCGCTGGACCGGTCTTGGGCTACACCTTC
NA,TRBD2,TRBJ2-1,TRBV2,CASSPGLVLSSYNEQFF,TGTGCCAGCAGTCCCGGACTAGTGTTAAGCTCCTACAATGAGCAGTTCTTC
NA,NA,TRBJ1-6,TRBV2,CASSDGQGNSPLHF,TGTGCCAGCAGTGACGGCCAGGGGAATTCACCCCTCCACTTT
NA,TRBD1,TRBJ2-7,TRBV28,CASSAWVGQVNEQYF,TGTGCCAGCAGTGCCTGGGTAGGACAGGTTAACGAGCAGTACTTC
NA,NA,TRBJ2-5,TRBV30,CAWTNRETQYF,TGTGCCTGGACTAATAGAGAGACCCAGTACTTC
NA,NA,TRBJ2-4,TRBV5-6,CASSRQAQDIQYF,TGTGCCAGCAGCCGGCAGGCGCAGGACATTCAGTACTTC
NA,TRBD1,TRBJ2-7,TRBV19,CASRDRDSYEQYF,TGTGCCAGTAGGGACAGGGACTCCTACGAGCAGTACTTC
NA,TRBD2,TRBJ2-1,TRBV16,CASSHPGTNYNEQFF,TGTGCCAGCAGCCACCCCGGGACTAATTACAATGAGCAGTTCTTC
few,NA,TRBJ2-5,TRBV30,CAWSVPGLRETQYF,TGTGCCTGGAGTGTTCCGGGGCTGAGGGAGACCCAGTACTTC
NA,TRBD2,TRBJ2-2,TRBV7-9,CASSSTSGSTGELFF,TGTGCCAGCAGCTCGACTAGCGGGTCAACCGGGGAGCTGTTTTTT
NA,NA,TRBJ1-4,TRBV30,CAWSRSTNEKLFF,TGTGCCTGGAGTAGATCAACTAATGAAAAACTGTTTTTT
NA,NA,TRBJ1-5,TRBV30,CAWSFAQARNQPQHF,TGTGCCTGGAGTTTCGCACAGGCTCGGAATCAGCCCCAGCATTTT
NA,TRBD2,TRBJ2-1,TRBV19,CASSNRHRAGDEQFF,TGTGCCAGTAGTAACCGACACAGAGCGGGGGATGAGCAGTTCTTC
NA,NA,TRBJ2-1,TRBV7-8,CASSLGPRNEQFF,TGTGCCAGCAGCTTAGGTCCGCGCAATGAGCAGTTCTTC
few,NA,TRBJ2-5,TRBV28,CASRLVPETQYF,TGTGCCAGCAGACTAGTCCCGGAGACCCAGTACTTC
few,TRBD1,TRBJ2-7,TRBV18,CASSSDRVDLYEQYF,TGTGCCAGCTCAAGTGACAGGGTTGATCTCTACGAGCAGTACTTC